This is a list of T cell receptor beta chains from one sample in a study of T cells in Graves' hyperthyroidism and ophthalmopathy. TCRdb recomputed calls from the multiplex PCR reads with MiXCR, one row per CDR3 protein. The sample contains 620,000 or so distinct CDR3 sequences, approximately 14% of which appear only once. The sequencing sample was made of blood. The receptors were sampled from a woman between 50 and 59 years old with Graves' ophthalmopathy. Each CDR3 is given with its conserved first and last residue. D genes are given only for firm matches. Clone size is stated in some rows and not others, as once, few, many or a class when expanded.

d_gene | abundance | j_gene | v_gene | CDR3nt | CDR3aa
- | few | TRBJ2-1 | TRBV19 | TGTGCCAGTAGTAGCGGGACGTCGTGGAATGAGCAGTTCTTC | CASSSGTSWNEQFF
- | - | TRBJ1-3 | TRBV6-1 | TGTGCCAGCAGTTATAGGGGCCGACATATCTCTGGAAACACCATATATTTT | CASSYRGRHISGNTIYF
- | few | TRBJ2-1 | TRBV7-3 | TGTGCCAGCAGACATCCGTATGAGAATGAGCAGTTCTTC | CASRHPYENEQFF
TRBD1 | - | TRBJ1-2 | TRBV19 | TGTGCCAGTAGCCGACAGGGGCGCGGCTACACCTTC | CASSRQGRGYTF
TRBD1 | many | TRBJ1-1 | TRBV7-6 | TGTGCCAGCAGCTTAGCCGGGACAGGGTCCACTGAAGCTTTCTTT | CASSLAGTGSTEAFF
TRBD2 | few | TRBJ2-1 | TRBV9 | TGTGCCAGCAGCGTAGTAGCGGGAGGGCCGGTCAATGAGCAGTTCTTC | CASSVVAGGPVNEQFF
TRBD2 | many | TRBJ2-1 | TRBV20-1 | TGCAGTGCTAGAGATATCGAGACTAGCGGGCTCAATGAGCAGTTCTTC | CSARDIETSGLNEQFF
- | many | TRBJ1-5 | TRBV6-2/TRBV6-3 | TGTGCCAGCAGTGAGACAATTGTCGGTCAGCCCCAGCATTTT | CASSETIVGQPQHF
TRBD1 | many | TRBJ2-1 | TRBV5-5 | TGTGCCAGCAGCCGATTTCACCGGGACAGGGTGATGAATGAGCAGTTCTTC | CASSRFHRDRVMNEQFF
TRBD2 | few | TRBJ2-7 | TRBV9 | TGTGCCAGCAGCCCGACCGGACTAGCGAGGTATGATTACGAGCAGTACTTC | CASSPTGLARYDYEQYF
- | many | TRBJ1-1 | TRBV6-1 | TGTGCCAGCAGTAACAGGGTCACTGAAGCTTTCTTT | CASSNRVTEAFF
- | many | TRBJ1-2 | TRBV7-9 | TGTGCCAGCAGCTTAGAGGGAGCCATTTGGGGCTACACCTTC | CASSLEGAIWGYTF
- | many | TRBJ2-3 | TRBV7-8 | TGTGCCAGCAGCTTCCACCGGGTAACAGAAGGCACAGATACGCAGTATTTT | CASSFHRVTEGTDTQYF
- | many | TRBJ2-3 | TRBV27 | TGTGCCAGCAGGAGGCTCGGCACAGATACGCAGTATTTT | CASRRLGTDTQYF
TRBD1 | few | TRBJ1-2 | TRBV29-1 | TGCAGCACGGGGACAGGGCGGCATGGCTACACCTTC | CSTGTGRHGYTF
TRBD1 | - | TRBJ1-4 | TRBV29-1 | TGCAGCGTGGCCTATGACAGGGAGAGTGAAAAACTGTTTTTT | CSVAYDRESEKLFF
TRBD2 | few | TRBJ2-3 | TRBV28 | TGTGCCAGCAGTTTCCAGCGGGAGAGGGATATGCAGTATTTT | CASSFQRERDMQYF
- | - | TRBJ1-1 | TRBV27 | TGTGCCAGCAGCCCCGGTATCGACAGGCAATACACTGAAGCTTTCTTT | CASSPGIDRQYTEAFF
- | - | TRBJ2-7 | TRBV3-1 | TGTGCCGGCAGCCCAGGGACTCTTCACGAGCAGTACTTC | CAGSPGTLHEQYF
- | many | TRBJ2-2 | TRBV3-1 | TGTGCCAGCAGCGGACGACGAACCTTGAACACCGGGGAGCTGTTTTTT | CASSGRRTLNTGELFF
- | - | TRBJ1-1 | TRBV27 | TGTGCCAGCAGCCGGGACAACATGAACACTGAAGCTTTCTTT | CASSRDNMNTEAFF
TRBD2 | few | TRBJ2-7 | TRBV4-3 | TGCGCCAGCAGCCAAGTAGGTGGGAGGGCCCCCGAGCAGTACTTC | CASSQVGGRAPEQYF
TRBD1 | few | TRBJ1-1 | TRBV25-1 | TGTGCCAGCAGTGCTGACAGGGGTAGGGGAAACACTGAAGCTTTCTTT | CASSADRGRGNTEAFF
- | few | TRBJ2-6 | TRBV7-3 | TGTGCCAGCAGCTTGGAGGGGGTGGACACCTCTGGGGCCAACGTCCTGACTTTC | CASSLEGVDTSGANVLTF
- | few | TRBJ2-3 | TRBV6-2/TRBV6-3 | TGTGCCAGCAGTTACGCGGGGGCGGCAGATACGCAGTATTTT | CASSYAGAADTQYF
- | many | TRBJ1-1 | TRBV2 | TGTGCCAGCAGTGACGAGGGTGGTACTGAAGCTTTCTTT | CASSDEGGTEAFF
TRBD1 | many | TRBJ2-1 | TRBV28 | TGTGCCAGCAGTTTACCCGGGACAGGGGTTGCCAATGAGCAGTTCTTC | CASSLPGTGVANEQFF
TRBD2 | few | TRBJ2-7 | TRBV9 | TGTGCCAGCAGCGTTGGGACTAGCGGGGGCTTATCGGTGCAGTACTTC | CASSVGTSGGLSVQYF
- | - | TRBJ2-7 | TRBV25-1 | TGTGCCAGCAGTGAGGTCATCGGATCCTACGAGCAGTACTTC | CASSEVIGSYEQYF
- | many | TRBJ2-1 | TRBV7-2 | TGTGCCAGCAGCCCCCGATTTGGGAATGAGCAGTTCTTC | CASSPRFGNEQFF
TRBD1 | - | TRBJ1-1 | TRBV19 | TGTGCCAGTCATACACAGGGGAAAAGCACTGAAGCTTTCTTT | CASHTQGKSTEAFF
TRBD1 | many | TRBJ2-1 | TRBV6-1 | TGTGCCAGCAGCCAGGGACAGGGTTGGTACAATGAGCAGTTCTTC | CASSQGQGWYNEQFF
- | many | TRBJ2-7 | TRBV20-1 | TGCAGTGCTAGGGGACTCGGGAAGGACTACGAGCAGTACTTC | CSARGLGKDYEQYF
- | - | TRBJ2-1 | TRBV7-9 | TGTGCCAGCAGCCAAGGTTTAGTGGGAGGGGGCTACAATGAGCAGTTCTTC | CASSQGLVGGGYNEQFF
TRBD2 | - | TRBJ2-5 | TRBV7-3 | TGTGCCAGCAGCTTCACGGGGGGAGCACATCAAGAGACCCAGTACTTC | CASSFTGGAHQETQYF
TRBD2 | - | TRBJ2-2 | TRBV6-2/TRBV6-3 | TGTGCCAGCAACCTACTAGCGGACACCGGGGAGCTGTTTTTT | CASNLLADTGELFF
- | - | TRBJ2-3 | TRBV2 | TGTGCCAGCAGTATAGCCCTGCGCGATACGCAGTATTTT | CASSIALRDTQYF
TRBD1 | few | TRBJ2-2 | TRBV19 | TGTGCCAGTAGTATTCTACAGGGGGCGAACACCGGGGAGCTGTTTTTT | CASSILQGANTGELFF
- | many | TRBJ2-7 | TRBV6-1 | TGTGCCAGCAGTGGTAACCGCTACGAGCAGTACTTC | CASSGNRYEQYF
TRBD2 | many | TRBJ2-7 | TRBV20-1 | TGCAGTGCTAGAGGGGCTAGCGGGAGTATAGATAGTTCCTACGAGCAGTACTTC | CSARGASGSIDSSYEQYF
- | many | TRBJ1-5 | TRBV30 | TGTGCCTGGAGCCCCCCCGACAGGATGCGACAGCCCCAGCATTTT | CAWSPPDRMRQPQHF
- | many | TRBJ1-1 | TRBV24-1 | TGTGCCACCAGTGACTGGGACACTGAAGCTTTCTTT | CATSDWDTEAFF
TRBD1 | many | TRBJ1-1 | TRBV28 | TGTGCCAGCAGTCAACCAGGGGGGGTAGCATTGAACACTGAAGCTTTCTTT | CASSQPGGVALNTEAFF
TRBD2 | many | TRBJ2-7 | TRBV18 | TGTGCCAGCTCACCACCGGGGGTTAGCGGGAACGAGCAGTACTTC | CASSPPGVSGNEQYF
- | few | TRBJ1-1 | TRBV7-3 | TGTGCCAGCAGCGAAGGGGGGGGGGCATGGACTGAAGCTTTCTTT | CASSEGGGAWTEAFF
TRBD1 | few | TRBJ1-5 | TRBV12-3/TRBV12-4 | TGTGCCAGCTCACCCCAACAGGGGCGCAATCAGCCCCAGCATTTT | CASSPQQGRNQPQHF
TRBD1 | many | TRBJ2-5 | TRBV27 | TGTGCCAGCAGTTTAAGTTTTAGGGGGCCCGACCCCATGTACTTC | CASSLSFRGPDPMYF
TRBD2 | - | TRBJ2-7 | TRBV6-2/TRBV6-3 | TGTGCCAGCAATGAGGGACTAGCGGGAGGACGACGCGACGAGCAGTACTTC | CASNEGLAGGRRDEQYF
- | many | TRBJ1-2 | TRBV12-3/TRBV12-4 | TGTGCCAGCAGCCTAGGACAGAATCCTTACTATGGCTACACCTTC | CASSLGQNPYYGYTF
- | many | TRBJ2-7 | TRBV20-1 | TGCAGTGCTAGGGTCGGGGGAGCGGCCCCAAACTACGAGCAGTACTTC | CSARVGGAAPNYEQYF